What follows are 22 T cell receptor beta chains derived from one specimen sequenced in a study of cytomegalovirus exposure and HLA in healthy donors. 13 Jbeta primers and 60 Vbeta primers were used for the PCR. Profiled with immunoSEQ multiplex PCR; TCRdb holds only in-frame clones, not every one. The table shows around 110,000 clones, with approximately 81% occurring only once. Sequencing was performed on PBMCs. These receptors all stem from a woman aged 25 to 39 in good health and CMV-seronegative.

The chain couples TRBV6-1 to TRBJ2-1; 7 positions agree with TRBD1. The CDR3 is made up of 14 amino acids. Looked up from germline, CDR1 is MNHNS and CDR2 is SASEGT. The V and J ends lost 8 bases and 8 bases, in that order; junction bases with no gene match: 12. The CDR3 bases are TGTGCCAGCGCCCGAATGACAGGGTTCCATGAGCAGTTCTTC. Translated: CASARMTGFHEQFF.

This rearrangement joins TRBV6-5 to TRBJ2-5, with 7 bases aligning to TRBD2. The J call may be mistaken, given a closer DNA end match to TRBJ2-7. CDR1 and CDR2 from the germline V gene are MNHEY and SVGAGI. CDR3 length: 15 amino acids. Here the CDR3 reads CASSSGAGPYYEQYF. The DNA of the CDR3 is TGTGCCAGCAGCTCCGGAGCGGGACCGTACTACGAGCAGTACTTC.

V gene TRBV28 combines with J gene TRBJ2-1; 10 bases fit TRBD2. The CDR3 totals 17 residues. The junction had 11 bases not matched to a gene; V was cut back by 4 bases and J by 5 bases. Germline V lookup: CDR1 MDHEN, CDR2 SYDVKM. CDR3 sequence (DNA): TGTGCCAGCAGTTCCCTAGCGGGGGCGTCGATCGACAATGAGCAGTTCTTC. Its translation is CASSSLAGASIDNEQFF.

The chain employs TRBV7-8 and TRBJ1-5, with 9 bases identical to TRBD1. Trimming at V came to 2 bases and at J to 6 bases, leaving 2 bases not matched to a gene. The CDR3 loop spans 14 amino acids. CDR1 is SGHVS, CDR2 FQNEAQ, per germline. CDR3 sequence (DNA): TGTGCCAGCAGCTTAACAGGGGGCATTCAGCCCCAGCATTTT. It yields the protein CASSLTGGIQPQHF.

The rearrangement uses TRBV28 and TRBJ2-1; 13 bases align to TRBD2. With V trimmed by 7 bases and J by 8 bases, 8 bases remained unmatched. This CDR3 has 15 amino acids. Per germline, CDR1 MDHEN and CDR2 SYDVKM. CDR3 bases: TGTGCCAGCAACCCGGGACTAGCGGGATCCTATGAGCAGTTCTTC. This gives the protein CASNPGLAGSYEQFF.

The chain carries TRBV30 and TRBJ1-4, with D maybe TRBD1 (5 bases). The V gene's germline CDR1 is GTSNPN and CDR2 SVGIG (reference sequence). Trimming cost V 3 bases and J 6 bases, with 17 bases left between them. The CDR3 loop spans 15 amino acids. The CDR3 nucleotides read TGTGCCTGGAGCTCCGGGACTTCTGGACATGAAAAACTGTTTTTT. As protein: CAWSSGTSGHEKLFF.

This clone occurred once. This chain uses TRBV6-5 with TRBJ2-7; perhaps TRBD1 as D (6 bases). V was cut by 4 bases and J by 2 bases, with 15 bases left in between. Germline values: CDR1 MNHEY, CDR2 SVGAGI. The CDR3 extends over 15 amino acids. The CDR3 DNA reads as TGTGCCAGCAGTTCCGGGACACCCCGCCCCTACGAGCAGTACTTC. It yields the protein CASSSGTPRPYEQYF.

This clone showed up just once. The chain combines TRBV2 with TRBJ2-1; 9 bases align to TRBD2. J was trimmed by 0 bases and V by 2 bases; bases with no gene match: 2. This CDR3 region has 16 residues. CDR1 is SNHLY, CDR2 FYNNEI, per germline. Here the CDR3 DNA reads TGTGCCAGCAGTGAATATAGCGGGAGCTCCTACAATGAGCAGTTCTTC. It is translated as CASSEYSGSSYNEQFF. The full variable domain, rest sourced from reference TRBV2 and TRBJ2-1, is EPEVTQTPSHQVTQMGQEVILRCVPISNHLYFYWYRQILGQKVEFLVSFYNNEISEKSEIFDDQFSVERPDGSNFTLKIRSTKLEDSAMYFCASSEYSGSSYNEQFFGPGTRLTVL.

CDR3 sequence: CASSEFNGRGTDTQYF. In DNA, the CDR3 is TGCGCCAGCAGTGAGTTCAACGGGAGAGGAACAGATACGCAGTATTTT. This chain connects TRBV10-1 to TRBJ2-3; a weak D match, TRBD2 (6 bases). This CDR3 is 16 amino acids long. CDR1 and CDR2 from the germline V gene are WNHNN and SYGVQD (reference sequence). Trimming cost V 1 base and J 3 bases, with 14 bases left between them.

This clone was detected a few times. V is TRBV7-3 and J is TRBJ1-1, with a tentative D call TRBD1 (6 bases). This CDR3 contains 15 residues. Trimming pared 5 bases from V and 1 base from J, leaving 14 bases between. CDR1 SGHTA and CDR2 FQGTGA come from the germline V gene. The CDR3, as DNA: TGTGCCAGCAGCGCCTCCGGGACACAGAACACTGAAGCTTTCTTT. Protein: CASSASGTQNTEAFF.

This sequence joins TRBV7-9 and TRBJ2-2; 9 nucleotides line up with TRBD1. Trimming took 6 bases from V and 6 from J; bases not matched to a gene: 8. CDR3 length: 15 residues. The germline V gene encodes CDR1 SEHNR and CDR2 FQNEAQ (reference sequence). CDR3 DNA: TGTGCCAGCAGTTGGAGGACAGGGGCAGCCGGGGAGCTGTTTTTT. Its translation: CASSWRTGAAGELFF.

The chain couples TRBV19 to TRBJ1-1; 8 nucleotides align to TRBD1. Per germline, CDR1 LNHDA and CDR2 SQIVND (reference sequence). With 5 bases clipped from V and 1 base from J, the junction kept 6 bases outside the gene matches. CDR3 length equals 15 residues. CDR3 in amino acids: CASSSSGTGNTEAFF. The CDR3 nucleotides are TGTGCCAGTAGTTCTTCCGGGACAGGGAACACTGAAGCTTTCTTT.

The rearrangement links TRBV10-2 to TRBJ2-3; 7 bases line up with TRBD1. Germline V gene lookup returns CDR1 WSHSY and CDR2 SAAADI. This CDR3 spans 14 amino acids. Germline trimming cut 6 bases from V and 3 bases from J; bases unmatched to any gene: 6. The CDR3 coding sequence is TGCGCCAGCAGAAGACAGGGCATGACAGATACGCAGTATTTT. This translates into CASRRQGMTDTQYF.

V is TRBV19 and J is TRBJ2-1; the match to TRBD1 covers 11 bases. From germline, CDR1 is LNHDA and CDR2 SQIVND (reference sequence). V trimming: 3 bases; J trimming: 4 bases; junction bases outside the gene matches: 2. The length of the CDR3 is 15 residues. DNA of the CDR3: TGTGCCAGTAGTATTGGACAGGGGGCTTACAATGAGCAGTTCTTC. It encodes CASSIGQGAYNEQFF.

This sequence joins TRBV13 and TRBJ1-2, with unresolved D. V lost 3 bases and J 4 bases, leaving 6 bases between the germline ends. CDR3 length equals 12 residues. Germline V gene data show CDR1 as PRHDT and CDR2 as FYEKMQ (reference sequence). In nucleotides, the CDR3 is TGTGCCAGCAGCTTGGGCGCCTATGGCTACACCTTC. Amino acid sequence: CASSLGAYGYTF.

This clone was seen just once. CDR3 loop: CASSVGSTASYEQYF. In DNA, the CDR3 is TGTGCCAGCAGCGTCGGCAGCACAGCCTCCTACGAGCAGTACTTC. This chain joins TRBV9 and TRBJ2-5, with D uncertain. The DNA end favors TRBJ2-7, so the J call may be wrong. CDR3 length: 15 amino acids. The V gene's germline CDR1 is SGDLS and CDR2 YYNGEE.

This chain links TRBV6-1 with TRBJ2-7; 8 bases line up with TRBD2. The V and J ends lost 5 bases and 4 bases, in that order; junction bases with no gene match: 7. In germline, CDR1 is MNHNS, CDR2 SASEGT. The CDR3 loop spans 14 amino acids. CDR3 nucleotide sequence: TGTGCCAGCAGTCGGAGCGGGAGTGGGTACGAGCAGTACTTC. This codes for CASSRSGSGYEQYF.

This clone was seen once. CDR3 residues: CASSSGQGREKLFF. The CDR3 coding sequence is TGTGCCAGCAGCTCGGGACAGGGGAGGGAAAAACTGTTTTTT. V is TRBV11-2 and J is TRBJ1-4; 10 nucleotides align to TRBD1. This CDR3 contains 14 residues. Germline CDR1 and CDR2: SGHAT and FQNNGV. V was clipped by 4 bases and J by 8 bases; unmatched bases: 4.

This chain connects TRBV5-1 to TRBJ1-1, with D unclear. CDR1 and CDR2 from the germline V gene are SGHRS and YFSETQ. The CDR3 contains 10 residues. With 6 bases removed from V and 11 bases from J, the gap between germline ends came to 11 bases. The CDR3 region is CASIGVLAFF. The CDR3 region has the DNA TGCGCCAGCATCGGAGTTTTGGCTTTCTTT.

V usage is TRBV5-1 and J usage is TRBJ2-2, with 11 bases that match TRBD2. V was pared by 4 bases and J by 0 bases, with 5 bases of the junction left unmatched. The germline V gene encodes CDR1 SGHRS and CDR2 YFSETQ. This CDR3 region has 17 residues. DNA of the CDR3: TGCGCCAGCAGCATAGGACTAGCGGGCCCGAACACCGGGGAGCTGTTTTTT. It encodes CASSIGLAGPNTGELFF.

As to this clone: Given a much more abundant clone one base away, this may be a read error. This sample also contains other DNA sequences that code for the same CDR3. The CDR3 nucleotides read TGCGCCAGCAGCCAAGATCCTGGACAGGGGGCCAACGTCCTGACTTTC. As protein: CASSQDPGQGANVLTF. This chain connects TRBV4-1 to TRBJ2-6; TRBD1 might be the D (6 bases). Deletions cut 0 bases from V and 4 bases from J, with 10 bases between. CDR1 is MGHRA and CDR2 is YSYEKL in the germline V gene. The CDR3 extends over 16 amino acids.

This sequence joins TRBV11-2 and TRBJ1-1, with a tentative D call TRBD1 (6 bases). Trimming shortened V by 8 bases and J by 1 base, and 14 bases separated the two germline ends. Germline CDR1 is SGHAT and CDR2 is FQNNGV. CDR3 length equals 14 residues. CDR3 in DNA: TGTGCCAGCGTCCGGGACACAAGGAACACTGAAGCTTTCTTT. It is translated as CASVRDTRNTEAFF.